This T cell receptor beta chain was retrieved from a study of blood T cell repertoires in COVID-19. With 10 bases removed from V and 7 bases from J, the gap between germline ends came to 20 bases. CDR1 MNHEY and CDR2 SVGAGI come from the germline V gene. The CDR3 contains 14 residues. The method was immunoSEQ multiplex PCR; TCRdb's version includes in-frame clones alone and lacks a portion of them. The sample holds about 190,000 clones; about 81% are singletons and the top ten take 12%. The V gene is TRBV6-5, the J gene TRBJ2-4; a possible D gene is TRBD1 (6 bases). The receptor's source is a woman of 80 years or more with COVID-19, enrolled during active disease. Sequenced input: peripheral blood. CDR3 in DNA: TGTGCCACCAACGACCCAGGGGCGAGGAACATTCAGTACTTC. Amino acids: CATNDPGARNIQYF.